This TCR beta chain was identified in a study of blood T cell repertoires in COVID-19. Study-wide background: The origin of the acute and convalescent COVID-19 samples was the United States, Italy and Spain. T cells, B-cell-depleted T cells, or PBMCs provided the cDNA or gDNA that served as material.

Germline V gives CDR1 SGHVS, CDR2 FQNEAQ. The CDR3 runs 15 residues. Trimming removed 3 bases from V and 5 bases from J; junction bases left unmatched: 7. This clone was counted a few times. In the authors' methods: Estimated nucleated cell counts came from reference gene primer amplification. This table comes from immunoSEQ multiplex PCR, and its TCRdb copy is limited to in-frame clones, with some not included. V and J calls and clone size are those listed in that table; D and trimming were worked out from the DNA. The sample has 95,000 to 150,000 clones, roughly 70% seen once. This chain links TRBV7-8 with TRBJ2-3, with 8 bases that match TRBD2. The sample consisted of peripheral blood. This receptor was obtained from a human donor with acute or convalescent COVID-19. The donor label of this sample is uncertain. The CDR3, as DNA: TGTGCCAGCAGCTTCGGAAGCGGGGGCAGAGATACGCAGTATTTT. Protein sequence: CASSFGSGGRDTQYF.